These 11 T cell receptor beta chains share one sample of origin, sequenced in a study of monozygotic twins with cystic fibrosis. Assay: immunoSEQ multiplex PCR; the TCRdb copy retains only in-frame clones and omits some. Among 30,000 to 35,000 clones listed, around 96% were seen once. The sequenced material came from blood. All receptors derive from a girl aged 2 to 10 with cystic fibrosis.

The rearrangement joins TRBV7-9 to TRBJ2-5, with D possibly being TRBD1 (6 bases). Germline V lookup: CDR1 SEHNR, CDR2 FQNEAQ (reference sequence). CDR3 length equals 15 residues. V lost 1 base and J lost 1, with 10 bases in between. CDR3 sequence reads: CASSLGSGAQETQYF. The CDR3, as DNA: TGTGCCAGCAGCTTAGGGTCAGGGGCCCAAGAGACCCAGTACTTC.

This rearrangement joins TRBV5-6 to TRBJ2-7; tentative D call: TRBD2 (5 bases). The CDR3 extends over 13 amino acids. Germline V gives CDR1 SGHDT, CDR2 YYEEEE. V lost 2 bases and J lost 3, with 9 bases in between. CDR3 DNA: TGTGCCAGCAGCTTCCGACGGGGCTACGAGCAGTACTTC. This codes for CASSFRRGYEQYF.

The chain uses TRBV5-1 and TRBJ2-7; 7 nucleotides align to TRBD1. The CDR3 consists of 13 residues. Germline V lookup: CDR1 SGHRS, CDR2 YFSETQ. The V segment lost 1 base and the J segment 11 bases; nucleotides outside the gene matches: 9. CDR3 loop: CASSLIYGDREYF. In nucleotides, the CDR3 is TGCGCCAGCAGCTTGATCTACGGGGACAGAGAGTACTTC. The whole variable domain, remainder taken from reference TRBV5-1 and TRBJ2-7, is KAGVTQTPRYLIKTRGQQVTLSCSPISGHRSVSWYQQTPGQGLQFLFEYFSETQRNKGNFPGRFSGRQFSNSRSEMNVSTLELGDSALYLCASSLIYGDREYFGPGTRLTVT.

This chain joins TRBV7-9 and TRBJ1-1; D is ambiguous. The germline V and J ends were trimmed by 1 base and 0 bases, with 3 bases remaining between them. The V gene's germline CDR1 is SEHNR and CDR2 FQNEAQ (reference sequence). CDR3 size: 13 residues. The CDR3 sequence: CASSLVVNTEAFF. The CDR3 DNA reads as TGTGCCAGCAGCTTAGTCGTGAACACTGAAGCTTTCTTT. Based on the CDR3 plus reference TRBV7-9 and TRBJ1-1, the full variable domain is DTGVSQNPRHKITKRGQNVTFRCDPISEHNRLYWYRQTLGQGPEFLTYFQNEAQLEKSRLLSDRFSAERPKGSFSTLEIQRTEQGDSAMYLCASSLVVNTEAFFGQGTRLTVV.

V is TRBV2 and J is TRBJ1-5; D unclear. CDR3 length: 12 residues. V was pared by 6 bases and J by 10 bases, with 13 bases between. Germline lookup yields CDR1 SNHLY and CDR2 FYNNEI. CDR3 DNA: TGTGCCAGCAGAGCAAACACCTTCCCCCAGCATTTT. It yields the protein CASRANTFPQHF.

The V gene is TRBV5-5, the J gene TRBJ1-1; D might be TRBD1 (6 bases). V was clipped by 4 bases and J by 0 bases, with 13 bases between them. Germline CDR1 is SGHKS and CDR2 is YYEKEE (reference sequence). The CDR3 covers 15 residues. Written as DNA, the CDR3 is TGTGCCAGCAGCCCATTCGGACAGTTGAACACTGAAGCTTTCTTT. Residues: CASSPFGQLNTEAFF.

The CDR3 bases are TGTGCCAGCAGCCAAGGGACTAGCCCAGATACGCAGTATTTT. Encoded protein: CASSQGTSPDTQYF. V and J are TRBV4-2 and TRBJ2-3; TRBD2 aligns across 8 bases. The ends lost 1 base at V and 4 bases at J; junction bases unmatched: 1. Germline assignment: CDR1 LGHNA and CDR2 YNFKEQ. This CDR3 has 14 amino acids.

This clone has a single count. The chain is built from TRBV30 and TRBJ1-1; unclear D gene. Germline CDR1 GTSNPN, CDR2 SVGIG (reference sequence). V shed 3 bases and J shed 11 bases, with 4 bases lying between them. CDR3 length: 8 residues. CDR3 in DNA: TGTGCCTGGAGAAACGCTTTCTTT. Translation: CAWRNAFF.

The rearrangement joins TRBV19 to TRBJ2-7; TRBD1 matches 7 bases. The CDR3 contains 15 residues. Germline V CDR1 and CDR2: LNHDA, SQIVND (reference sequence). V dropped 5 bases and J dropped 0; count of bases not matched to a gene: 7. CDR3 DNA sequence: TGTGCCAGTAGTCCGGGGTCAGGGGGCTCCTACGAGCAGTACTTC. Its protein product is CASSPGSGGSYEQYF.

This clone occurred once. This chain connects TRBV7-9 to TRBJ1-2, with TRBD1 identical over 7 bases. CDR1 and CDR2 from the germline V gene are SEHNR and FQNEAQ (reference sequence). The CDR3 spans 13 residues. The trim removed 7 bases at V and 3 bases at J, leaving 5 bases unmatched. CDR3 in amino acids: CASTTGTDYGYTF. For the CDR3, the DNA is TGTGCCAGCACGACAGGGACTGACTATGGCTACACCTTC.

J is TRBJ2-3 and V is TRBV7-9, with TRBD2 matching over 8 bases. Germline V gene data show CDR1 as SEHNR and CDR2 as FQNEAQ (reference sequence). V dropped 1 base and J dropped 2; count of bases not matched to a gene: 5. The length of the CDR3 is 16 residues. In DNA, the CDR3 is TGTGCCAGCAGCTTAGGGTCTAGCGGGTTCACAGATACGCAGTATTTT. This sequence encodes CASSLGSSGFTDTQYF.